This T cell receptor (beta chain) originates from a study of graft-versus-host responses after intestinal transplantation. Study-wide background: The whole recipient group had anti-thymocyte globulin induction followed by tacrolimus and steroids for two to three years. Notes on the study in general: Allograft graft-versus-host to host-versus-graft clonal ratios ran high in patients with graft-donor T cell macrochimerism. GvH clones were identified in recipient marrow, with some first appearing in ileum or blood.

A note on this clone: Its antigen is not identified.

Repertoires were generated with immunoSEQ multiplex PCR, while TCRdb's copy carries only in-frame clones and drops some. Of about 25,000 clones listed, 80% to 90% are singletons. This CDR3 spans 16 amino acids. Trimming cost V 3 bases and J 6 bases, with 17 bases left between them. In germline, CDR1 is SGHAT, CDR2 FQNNGV. The genes are TRBV11-2 and TRBJ1-4; TRBD1 might be the D (5 bases). The receptor was derived from a human patient who received an intestinal transplant, so some T cells may come from the graft donor. The starting material was PBMCs, obtained more than 450 days after intestinal transplant. CDR3 loop: CASSFKGLGVDEKLFF. The DNA for the CDR3 is TGTGCCAGCAGCTTCAAGGGCCTGGGGGTGGATGAAAAACTGTTTTTT.